This T cell receptor beta chain appears in the sequencing data of a study of T cell repertoires in cytomegalovirus infection. Looking at the study overall: An indication of both CMV infection and matching HLA type came from public TCR beta signatures. Study-wide points: It was HLA-C-restricted CMV-specific TCR beta clonotypes that dominated the response ex vivo. Summed public TCR beta family frequency identified CMV carriers bearing the relevant HLA.

As regards this clonotype: The antigen remains unidentified.

TCRdb reprocessed the reads via MiXCR and lists one record per CDR3 protein. The sample has around 450,000 distinct CDR3 sequences; around 10% are singletons. There are 15 residues in the CDR3. V dropped 2 bases and J dropped 6 bases, with 13 bases sitting between them. Per the germline V gene, CDR1 is KGHDR and CDR2 is SFDVKD. The sequenced sample consisted of PBMCs. The chain employs TRBV24-1 and TRBJ1-5; D not resolved. This clonotype originated in a human donor in good health (CMV status not recorded). Some clones in this sample may be carry-over from other donors' samples. The DNA for the CDR3 is TGTGCCACCAGTGATTCGCAGAAAGGCAGTCAGCCCCAGCATTTT. It codes for CATSDSQKGSQPQHF.